Below, 13 T cell receptor beta chains from the same sample are listed, as sequenced in a study of T cells in Graves' hyperthyroidism and ophthalmopathy (dated 2019 in TCRdb). Libraries were made using multiplex PCR. TCRdb names Illumina HiSeq 2000 as the instrument used. The TCR beta CDR3 regions were amplified from RNA transcripts. A first-round RT-PCR of the TCR CDR3 used the HTBI primer set with the Qiagen OneStep RT-PCR kit. The raw public data were reprocessed by TCRdb itself: fastp quality trimming at Q25, MiXCR clonotype calling, in-frame beta chains only. Every CDR3 protein is listed once, alongside the most common genes and DNA of its rows. The sample table holds about 560,000 distinct CDR3 sequences, of which approximately 15% were seen once. The ten top clones hold about 18% of the sample. The sample consisted of blood. The receptor source for this set is a young woman with Graves' hyperthyroidism.

This clonotype came up many times. The rearrangement joins TRBV27 to TRBJ2-7; 12 bases are a match to TRBD2. The CDR3 is made up of 15 amino acids. Looked up from germline, CDR1 is MNHEY and CDR2 is SMNVEV (reference sequence). The J segment lost 4 bases and the V segment lost 4 bases, leaving 5 bases of the junction unmatched. DNA of the CDR3: TGTGCCAGCAGTTCTAGACTAGCGGGAGATTACGAGCAGTACTTC. It encodes CASSSRLAGDYEQYF.

CDR3 bases: TGTGCCAGCAGCCGACAGGGATCCCCTTACGAGCAGTACTTC. It is translated as CASSRQGSPYEQYF. The chain joins TRBV7-9 to TRBJ2-7; 7 bases match TRBD1. The CDR3 contains 14 residues. The germline V gene encodes CDR1 SEHNR and CDR2 FQNEAQ (reference sequence). Trimming cost V 5 bases and J 4 bases; bases outside gene matches: 8.

This clonotype was detected many times. The CDR3 bases are TGTGCCAGCAGGGACAGGAACTACAATGAGCAGTTCTTC. The encoded protein is CASRDRNYNEQFF. The rearrangement uses TRBV28 and TRBJ2-1; 7 nucleotides line up with TRBD1. Trimming removed 6 bases from V and 3 bases from J; junction bases left unmatched: 2. The CDR3 runs to 13 residues. Germline CDR1 is MDHEN and CDR2 is SYDVKM. The whole variable domain, remainder taken from reference TRBV28 and TRBJ2-1, is DVKVTQSSRYLVKRTGEKVFLECVQDMDHENMFWYRQDPGLGLRLIYFSYDVKMKEKGDIPEGYSVSREKKERFSLILESASTNQTSMYLCASRDRNYNEQFFGPGTRLTVL.

This clonotype was seen ten or more times. V and J are TRBV3-1 and TRBJ2-2, with D possibly matching TRBD2 (6 bases). V shed 2 bases and J shed 3 bases, with 13 bases lying between them. In germline, CDR1 is LGHDT, CDR2 YNNKEL (reference sequence). The CDR3 contains 16 residues. The CDR3 sequence: CASSQPTGADTGELFF. The CDR3 DNA is TGTGCCAGCAGCCAACCGACGGGAGCGGACACCGGGGAGCTGTTTTTT.

This clonotype was detected only a few times. Here the CDR3 DNA reads TGTGCCAGCAGCACTACCGGACAGGGGGCCTACGAGCAGTACTTC. This translates into CASSTTGQGAYEQYF. V is TRBV7-9 and J is TRBJ2-7; 10 bases are shared with TRBD1. This CDR3 spans 15 amino acids. V lost 5 bases to trimming and J lost 2 bases; unmatched junction nucleotides: 6. Germline-derived CDR1 and CDR2 are SEHNR and FQNEAQ (reference sequence). The complete variable domain, with remaining parts taken from reference TRBV7-9 and TRBJ2-7, reads DTGVSQNPRHKITKRGQNVTFRCDPISEHNRLYWYRQTLGQGPEFLTYFQNEAQLEKSRLLSDRFSAERPKGSFSTLEIQRTEQGDSAMYLCASSTTGQGAYEQYFGPGTRLTVT.

This clonotype was seen ten or more times. The rearrangement joins TRBV28 to TRBJ2-3, with D perhaps TRBD2 (5 bases). The germline gives CDR1 MDHEN, CDR2 SYDVKM. CDR3 length equals 15 residues. Trimming stripped 6 bases from V and 1 base from J, with 14 bases between. The CDR3 is CASRFEGSGTDTQYF. The CDR3 DNA reads TGTGCCAGCAGGTTCGAGGGAAGCGGCACAGATACGCAGTATTTT. Complete variable domain (other parts from reference TRBV28 and TRBJ2-3): DVKVTQSSRYLVKRTGEKVFLECVQDMDHENMFWYRQDPGLGLRLIYFSYDVKMKEKGDIPEGYSVSREKKERFSLILESASTNQTSMYLCASRFEGSGTDTQYFGPGTRLTVL.

This chain links TRBV30 with TRBJ2-2, with TRBD2 matching over 9 bases. The CDR3 is 15 amino acids. The germline CDR1 and CDR2 sequences are GTSNPN and SVGIG (reference sequence). The ends lost 4 bases at V and 6 bases at J; junction bases unmatched: 9. CDR3 in DNA: TGTGCCTGGATGCGGGGGGGCTTAATGTCCGGGGAGCTGTTTTTT. It codes for CAWMRGGLMSGELFF. The variable domain in full, with the rest retrieved from reference TRBV30 and TRBJ2-2, is SQTIHQWPATLVQPVGSPLSLECTVEGTSNPNLYWYRQAAGRGLQLLFYSVGIGQISSEVPQNLSASRPQDRQFILSSKKLLLSDSGFYLCAWMRGGLMSGELFFGEGSRLTVL.

This chain connects TRBV12-3 or TRBV12-4 to TRBJ2-1; 13 bases map to TRBD2. The CDR3 covers 17 residues. With V trimmed by 7 bases and J by 4 bases, 10 bases remained unmatched. CDR3 bases: TGTGCCAGCAATCTTAGGGGACTAGCGGGATATTACAATGAGCAGTTCTTC. This encodes CASNLRGLAGYYNEQFF.

As regards this clonotype: A read error may explain this, as a much larger clone is one base away. This chain joins TRBV7-2 and TRBJ2-7; D unresolved. Germline V gives CDR1 SGHTA, CDR2 FQGNSA. The V and J ends lost 5 bases and 2 bases respectively, with 10 bases between them. The CDR3 has 13 residues. The CDR3 loop is CASSHRGPYEQYF. CDR3 nucleotide sequence: TGTGCCAGCAGCCACCGCGGCCCCTACGAGCAGTACTTC.

V gene TRBV6-4 combines with J gene TRBJ1-5; 10 bases match TRBD1. This CDR3 has 17 residues. The ends lost 3 bases at V and 6 bases at J; junction bases unmatched: 11. Per the germline V gene, CDR1 is MRHNA and CDR2 is SNTAGT. The CDR3 DNA sequence: TGTGCCAGCAGTGAGCCTTCCGGGACAGGGGATGGTCAGCCCCAGCATTTT. This encodes CASSEPSGTGDGQPQHF.

This clonotype was seen ten or more times. V usage is TRBV7-9 and J usage is TRBJ1-1, with TRBD1 as a possible D gene (5 bases). CDR3 length equals 13 residues. With 0 bases removed from V and 11 bases from J, the gap between germline ends came to 13 bases. CDR1 and CDR2 from the germline V gene are SEHNR and FQNEAQ (reference sequence). The CDR3 bases are TGTGCCAGCAGCTTAGCAGGTGGAGGGGATGCTTTCTTT. Amino acid sequence: CASSLAGGGDAFF.

About this clonotype: A much larger clone differs by one base, so this may be a read error. V gene TRBV12-3 or TRBV12-4 combines with J gene TRBJ1-4; no firm D call. V lost 4 bases, J lost 0 bases, and 12 bases lay in between. This CDR3 has 16 residues. In DNA, the CDR3 is TGTGCCAGCAGTTCTTCCCTTGCGGCAACTAATGAAAAACTGTTTTTT. This translates into CASSSSLAATNEKLFF.

The chain has TRBV9 and TRBJ2-4; the D gene is possibly TRBD2 (5 bases). CDR1 is SGDLS, CDR2 YYNGEE, per germline. V shed 0 bases and J shed 1 base, with 20 bases lying between them. This CDR3 has 19 residues. CDR3 amino acids: CASSVAGKERAAAKNIQYF. CDR3 coding DNA: TGTGCCAGCAGCGTAGCGGGAAAGGAAAGGGCCGCGGCCAAAAACATTCAGTACTTC.